This entry describes one T cell receptor (beta chain). Its antigen is still unknown. The sample originates from a study of T cell responses to AZD1222 COVID-19 vaccine. Study background: Second-dose recipients at about 4 or about 12 weeks were treated as one pooled group.

Some clones are missing from TCRdb's copy, which holds only in-frame ones; the method was immunoSEQ multiplex PCR. Of roughly 160,000 clones listed, 85% to 95% were seen once; the top ten hold over 0.8%. Germline V gene sequence: CDR1 SGDLS, CDR2 YYNGEE. The J segment lost 0 bases and the V segment lost 2 bases, leaving 7 bases of the junction unmatched. The CDR3 sequence is 17 residues long. Study results and limitations: Reportedly, close to half of spike-specific TCRs are directed against unmutated variant regions. At baseline, just five or six AZD1222 recipients tested seropositive.

This clonotype was obtained from an adult in good health. This chain links TRBV9 with TRBJ2-2; 7 nucleotides line up with TRBD1. The sequencing used peripheral blood, collected on day 0 of AZD1222 vaccination. DNA for the CDR3: TGTGCCAGCAGCGTCCACTTGACAGGGACGAACACCGGGGAGCTGTTTTTT. Its protein is CASSVHLTGTNTGELFF.